The 20 T cell receptor beta chains listed next were all sequenced from one sample in a study of T cells after yellow fever vaccination. TCRdb re-called the 5' RACE reads with MiXCR, one entry per CDR3 protein. The data show about 340,000 distinct CDR3 sequences, approximately 4.2% seen once. This specimen consisted of PBMCs, obtained 5 days after the yellow fever booster vaccination. Receptors originate from a man aged 18 to 29 who received the YFV17D yellow fever vaccine.

This clonotype has at least ten counts. The chain links TRBV12-3 or TRBV12-4 to TRBJ2-7; 9 positions agree with TRBD1. The V and J ends lost 3 bases and 9 bases, in that order; junction bases with no gene match: 0. The CDR3 extends over 11 amino acids. CDR3 region: CASSLGQGQYF. The CDR3 DNA reads TGTGCCAGCAGTTTGGGACAGGGGCAGTACTTC.

The chain employs TRBV30 and TRBJ2-7; D is unresolved. Looked up from germline, CDR1 is GTSNPN and CDR2 is SVGIG (reference sequence). Trimming cost V 6 bases and J 3 bases, with 21 bases left between them. The CDR3 totals 15 residues. The CDR3 nucleotides are TGTGCCTGCAATCGCCCAGGCGCCCTCGGCTACGAGCAGTACTTC. Protein product: CACNRPGALGYEQYF.

This clonotype was detected only a few times. The rearrangement joins TRBV21-1 to TRBJ2-5; the table assigns TRBD2, which was not confirmed against the DNA. TRBV21-1 is tagged as a pseudogene. The CDR3 is made up of 14 amino acids. The CDR3 here is CASTPGLIIGTQYF. The CDR3 DNA reads TGTGCCAGCACCCCGGGACTGATAATCGGGACCCAGTACTTC.

This clonotype was observed a few times. The chain links TRBV5-1 to TRBJ2-5; D tentatively fits TRBD1 or TRBD2 (5 bases each). V lost 3 bases to trimming and J lost 4 bases, with 16 bases between them. Germline CDR1 reads SGHRS; CDR2 reads YFSETQ. CDR3 size: 15 residues. The CDR3 DNA sequence: TGCGCCAGCAGCTCGTTGAGGGGCCAGGGAGAGACCCAGTACTTC. This translates into CASSSLRGQGETQYF.

CDR3 coding DNA: TGTGCCTCCGGTCCTCGAGAGGACACTGAAGCTTTCTTT. This sequence encodes CASGPREDTEAFF. This chain joins TRBV15 and TRBJ1-1; the D is unclear. The ends were cut back, 11 bases at V and 3 bases at J, with 16 bases in the middle. The germline V gene encodes CDR1 LNHNV and CDR2 YYDKDF (reference sequence). This CDR3 has 13 amino acids.

The chain is built from TRBV19 and TRBJ2-3, with 9 nucleotides matching TRBD1. CDR1 is LNHDA, CDR2 SQIVND, per germline (reference sequence). With V trimmed by 5 bases and J by 2 bases, 8 bases remained unmatched. The CDR3 is 16 residues long. The DNA of the CDR3 is TGTGCCAGTAGTTACAGGACAGGGGTTAACACAGATACGCAGTATTTT. This sequence encodes CASSYRTGVNTDTQYF.

This clonotype was seen only a few times. The J gene is TRBJ1-1, the V gene TRBV5-5, with a possible D match to TRBD1 (6 bases). The V end lost 2 bases, the J end lost 7 bases, and 12 bases lay between the germline ends. CDR1 is SGHKS and CDR2 is YYEKEE in the germline V gene (reference sequence). CDR3 length equals 13 residues. The chain's CDR3 is CASSFDVRGEAFF. In DNA form, the CDR3 reads TGTGCCAGCAGCTTCGACGTCAGGGGTGAAGCTTTCTTT.

The V and J genes are TRBV20-1 and TRBJ1-2; D may be TRBD1 (5 bases). This CDR3 comprises 15 residues. V gave up 0 bases and J gave up 8 bases, with 19 bases separating them. The V gene's germline CDR1 is DFQATT and CDR2 SNEGSKA (reference sequence). CDR3 residues: CSARDPRPGPRGYTF. As DNA, the CDR3 is TGCAGTGCTAGAGATCCGCGACCGGGACCGCGGGGCTACACCTTC.

The chain couples TRBV27 to TRBJ2-5, with no clear D. The CDR3 has 13 amino acids. The germline V and J ends were trimmed by 10 bases and 7 bases, with 19 bases remaining between them. Germline values: CDR1 MNHEY, CDR2 SMNVEV (reference sequence). CDR3 residues: CATRNPPTGTQYF. The CDR3 nucleotides read TGTGCCACCCGAAACCCCCCCACTGGGACCCAGTACTTC.

This clonotype was seen repeatedly, ten times or more. This chain links TRBV5-1 with TRBJ2-1; 10 bases line up with TRBD1. The CDR3 length is 15 residues. Looked up from germline, CDR1 is SGHRS and CDR2 is YFSETQ. With 3 bases clipped from V and 10 bases from J, the junction kept 10 bases outside the gene matches. CDR3 sequence reads: CASSSYGQGGSEQFF. CDR3 bases: TGCGCCAGCAGCTCGTATGGACAGGGGGGATCGGAGCAGTTCTTC.

This clonotype has just a few counts. The chain combines TRBV7-3 with TRBJ2-2, with D perhaps matching TRBD1 (7 bases). Germline CDR1 SGHTA, CDR2 FQGTGA. This CDR3 region has 17 residues. Trimming took off 5 bases at V and 4 bases at J, with 20 bases between the two ends. The CDR3 DNA sequence: TGTGCCAGCAGCCAGAGCCAGGGGGGCCTGGGCACCGGGGAGCTGTTTTTT. Translating gives CASSQSQGGLGTGELFF.

Only a few counts were recorded for this clonotype. The chain uses TRBV10-2 and TRBJ1-1; 8 bases are shared with TRBD1. The CDR3 consists of 15 residues. After removal of 7 bases from V and 4 bases from J, the junction contained 11 bases not matched to a gene. The V gene's germline CDR1 is WSHSY and CDR2 SAAADI. The CDR3 nucleotides read TGCGCCAGCAAACGGGACAGGAGACAGGGCACTGAAGCTTTCTTT. Amino acid sequence: CASKRDRRQGTEAFF.

This clonotype appeared a few times. The gene calls are TRBV6-5 and TRBJ2-3, with D unclear. The CDR3 is 12 amino acids. From germline, CDR1 is MNHEY and CDR2 SVGAGI. Trimming removed 6 bases from V and 6 bases from J, with 10 bases in between. CDR3 protein: CASRTPRDTQYF. DNA of the CDR3: TGTGCCAGCAGAACACCCAGGGATACGCAGTATTTT.

This clonotype showed up many times. V is TRBV7-2 and J is TRBJ1-5; TRBD1 matches 8 bases. The germline V gene has CDR1 SGHTA and CDR2 FQGNSA. The CDR3 runs 15 residues. The junction had 6 bases not matched to a gene; V was cut back by 5 bases and J by 3 bases. The CDR3 here is CASSPDRGSNQPQHF. CDR3 nucleotide sequence: TGTGCCAGCAGCCCCGACAGGGGCTCCAATCAGCCCCAGCATTTT.

There are a few counts of this clonotype. This sequence joins TRBV20-1 and TRBJ2-1; TRBD2 agrees at 11 bases. V dropped 2 bases and J dropped 2; count of bases not matched to a gene: 5. The CDR3 sequence is 16 residues long. The germline gives CDR1 DFQATT, CDR2 SNEGSKA (reference sequence). The CDR3 spells CSARKATSGAYNEQFF. CDR3 coding DNA: TGCAGTGCTAGAAAAGCGACTAGCGGGGCCTACAATGAGCAGTTCTTC.

This clonotype has ten or more counts. The V and J genes are TRBV18 and TRBJ1-1; D ambiguous. The V end was cut by 0 bases, the J end by 1 base, with 15 bases between. CDR1 is KGHSH and CDR2 is LQKENI in the germline V gene. CDR3 length equals 17 residues. The CDR3 spells CASSPPIGGPGNTEAFF. The CDR3 coding sequence is TGTGCCAGCTCACCACCGATCGGAGGTCCCGGGAACACTGAAGCTTTCTTT. Supplemented by reference TRBV18 and TRBJ1-1, the full variable domain reads NAGVMQNPRHLVRRRGQEARLRCSPMKGHSHVYWYRQLPEEGLKFMVYLQKENIIDESGMPKERFSAEFPKEGPSILRIQQVVRGDSAAYFCASSPPIGGPGNTEAFFGQGTRLTVV.

This sequence joins TRBV7-3 and TRBJ2-2, with TRBD1 matching over 9 bases. The CDR3 extends over 14 amino acids. V dropped 5 bases and J dropped 8; count of bases not matched to a gene: 6. Per the germline V gene, CDR1 is SGHTA and CDR2 is FQGTGA. The CDR3 loop reads CASSLGQGLGELFF. In nucleotides, the CDR3 is TGTGCCAGCAGCCTGGGACAGGGATTAGGGGAGCTGTTTTTT.

J is TRBJ1-2 and V is TRBV6-5, with TRBD1 matching over 7 bases. The CDR3 loop spans 14 amino acids. V gave up 6 bases and J gave up 10 bases; unmatched junction bases: 14. Germline CDR1 MNHEY, CDR2 SVGAGI. The CDR3 coding sequence is TGTGCCAGCAGCTACCGGGGACAGCCTCTGGACTACACCTTC. It yields the protein CASSYRGQPLDYTF.

The chain links TRBV9 to TRBJ2-5; the D is unclear. V was clipped by 4 bases and J by 0 bases, with 10 bases between them. Germline V gene data show CDR1 as SGDLS and CDR2 as YYNGEE. The CDR3 is made up of 14 amino acids. CDR3 in DNA: TGTGCCAGCAGCTCGGACCCGTACCAAGAGACCCAGTACTTC. Its translation: CASSSDPYQETQYF.

There are a few counts of this clonotype. The chain couples TRBV19 to TRBJ1-1, with D hard to call. The V gene's germline CDR1 is LNHDA and CDR2 SQIVND (reference sequence). Trimming shortened V by 8 bases and J by 9 bases, and 22 bases separated the two germline ends. The CDR3 runs to 14 residues. In DNA, the CDR3 is TGTGCCAGTCACGCCTTCCCGGTGGTAGGGAAAGCTTTCTTT. The encoded protein is CASHAFPVVGKAFF.